These 10 T cell receptor beta chains were all obtained from the same sample, sequenced in a study of identical twins. Each CDR3 protein is one row after TCRdb ran MiXCR on the 5' RACE reads. This table has 500,000 or so distinct CDR3 sequences, more than 13% appearing once. These data are also associated with another study on yellow fever vaccine responses in identical twins.

The sequenced sample was CD4+ T cells sorted from blood. These receptors originate from a woman between 18 and 29 years old in good health.

This clonotype appeared a few times. The V call is TRBV27, the J call TRBJ2-4, with no clear D. Trimming removed 2 bases at V and 0 bases at J, with 8 bases between. Per germline, CDR1 MNHEY and CDR2 SMNVEV (reference sequence). The CDR3 sequence is 15 residues long. CDR3 protein: CASSLQALAKNIQYF. CDR3 nucleotides: TGTGCCAGCAGTTTACAGGCCCTAGCCAAAAACATTCAGTACTTC.

This sequence joins TRBV9 and TRBJ2-1; D is tentatively TRBD1 or TRBD2 (5 bases each). The CDR3 is 14 residues long. Germline V gives CDR1 SGDLS, CDR2 YYNGEE. V was shortened by 0 bases and J by 9 bases, with 13 bases between the two germline ends. The CDR3 DNA follows: TGTGCCAGCAGCGTAGAACCCGGGGCGGGTGAGCAGTTCTTC. It codes for CASSVEPGAGEQFF. Complete variable domain (other parts from reference TRBV9 and TRBJ2-1): DSGVTQTPKHLITATGQRVTLRCSPRSGDLSVYWYQQSLDQGLQFLIQYYNGEERAKGNILERFSAQQFPDLHSELNLSSLELGDSALYFCASSVEPGAGEQFFGPGTRLTVL.

J is TRBJ1-1 and V is TRBV9; D is possibly TRBD1 (5 bases). V lost 0 bases and J lost 4, with 7 bases in between. The CDR3 has 13 residues. In germline, CDR1 is SGDLS, CDR2 YYNGEE. CDR3 DNA: TGTGCCAGCAGCGTAGAGGGGATCACTGAAGCTTTCTTT. Protein product: CASSVEGITEAFF.

V gene TRBV10-3 combines with J gene TRBJ1-1; 7 bases are a match to TRBD1. Germline V gives CDR1 ENHRY, CDR2 SYGVKD. V lost 6 bases to trimming and J lost 5 bases; unmatched junction nucleotides: 0. CDR3 length: 11 residues. The DNA of the CDR3 is TGTGCCATCAGACAGGGGACTGAAGCTTTCTTT. It yields the protein CAIRQGTEAFF.

The chain is built from TRBV7-2 and TRBJ2-3; the D gene is possibly TRBD2 (6 bases). Germline V gene sequence: CDR1 SGHTA, CDR2 FQGNSA. The CDR3 length is 15 residues. The V and J ends lost 1 base and 4 bases respectively, with 12 bases between them. CDR3 nucleotides: TGTGCCAGCAGCTTAGGGGATAGACTAGCAGATACGCAGTATTTT. Its protein is CASSLGDRLADTQYF. Full variable domain (outside the CDR3, taken from reference TRBV7-2 and TRBJ2-3): GAGVSQSPSNKVTEKGKDVELRCDPISGHTALYWYRQSLGQGLEFLIYFQGNSAPDKSGLPSDRFSAERTGGSVSTLTIQRTQQEDSAVYLCASSLGDRLADTQYFGPGTRLTVL.

This clonotype was detected a few times. The chain employs TRBV20-1 and TRBJ2-3; 10 bases match TRBD2. CDR1 is DFQATT, CDR2 SNEGSKA, per germline (reference sequence). The V and J ends lost 5 bases and 0 bases, in that order; junction bases with no gene match: 8. CDR3 length: 16 amino acids. CDR3 sequence reads: CSAPPGLATSTDTQYF. For the CDR3, the DNA is TGCAGTGCTCCACCGGGACTAGCGACTAGCACAGATACGCAGTATTTT.

The CDR3 region is CAISEGQPYKAFF. The CDR3 coding sequence is TGTGCCATCAGTGAGGGGCAGCCTTATAAGGCTTTCTTT. The chain uses TRBV10-3 and TRBJ1-1, with D uncertain. The CDR3 length is 13 residues. V was cut by 2 bases and J by 11 bases, with 15 bases left in between. Germline values: CDR1 ENHRY, CDR2 SYGVKD.

This clonotype was picked up a small number of times. This chain links TRBV28 with TRBJ1-1; D unclear. The CDR3 is 13 amino acids. Germline CDR1 MDHEN, CDR2 SYDVKM. Trimming removed 5 bases at V and 11 bases at J, with 18 bases between. In DNA, the CDR3 is TGTGCCAGCAGTCCGGTGATACCTCTGGGCGCTTTCTTT. It translates to CASSPVIPLGAFF. Variable domain in full (rest from reference TRBV28 and TRBJ1-1): DVKVTQSSRYLVKRTGEKVFLECVQDMDHENMFWYRQDPGLGLRLIYFSYDVKMKEKGDIPEGYSVSREKKERFSLILESASTNQTSMYLCASSPVIPLGAFFGQGTRLTVV.

This clonotype was seen ten or more times. The chain recombines TRBV5-1 with TRBJ2-3; D is unresolved. This CDR3 is 13 amino acids long. Germline V CDR1 and CDR2: SGHRS, YFSETQ. V was shortened by 0 bases and J by 5 bases, with 7 bases between the two germline ends. CDR3 sequence: CASSLGDLDTQYF. The DNA of the CDR3 is TGCGCCAGCAGCTTGGGGGATCTAGATACGCAGTATTTT.

This chain joins TRBV5-1 and TRBJ2-5; 7 bases are shared with TRBD1. This CDR3 is 16 amino acids long. The V segment lost 4 bases and the J segment 1 base; nucleotides outside the gene matches: 10. Germline CDR1 SGHRS, CDR2 YFSETQ. CDR3 nucleotides: TGCGCCAGCAGCCCACAATCGACAGGGCGCCAAGAGACCCAGTACTTC. Amino acid sequence: CASSPQSTGRQETQYF.